What follows are 24 T cell receptor beta chains derived from one specimen sequenced in a study of tumor-infiltrating lymphocytes in primary liver carcinoma. A primer matching the constant region was used to make TCR beta cDNA from 450 to 500 ng of total RNA. Three nested multiplex PCR rounds, a slightly modified ARM-PCR, produced the libraries for TCR beta. Researchers ran the first two PCR rounds for roughly 11 cycles each with TRBV1-TRBV30 forward primers and a C-beta reverse primer. TCRdb re-called the multiplex PCR reads through MiXCR, storing one row per CDR3 protein. The sample contains around 35,000 distinct CDR3 sequences, roughly 75% of which appear only once. It was from roughly 20-30 mg of unsorted bulk tissue that RNA and DNA were co-extracted. The source material was tumor-adjacent normal liver tissue. The source is a man between 35 and 55 years old with primary liver carcinoma and hepatitis B virus infection.

CDR3 DNA sequence: TGTGCCAGCGGCATAGGAAAGACTAGCGGGGCCCCACGGTTCGGCATTGAGCAGTTCTTC. Residues: CASGIGKTSGAPRFGIEQFF. The chain uses TRBV11-1 and TRBJ2-1, with TRBD2 matching over 11 bases. Germline lookup yields CDR1 SGHAT and CDR2 FQDESV (reference sequence). With 8 bases clipped from V and 9 bases from J, the junction kept 27 bases outside the gene matches. CDR3 length: 20 residues.

Only one count was recorded for this clonotype. The junction does not match germline at one end; this may be a read error. The chain carries TRBV7-9 and TRBJ2-7; no clear D. Germline-derived CDR1 and CDR2 are SEHNR and FQNEAQ (reference sequence). The CDR3 runs to 13 residues. CDR3 sequence: CASSSENSYKHYF. DNA for the CDR3: TGTGCCAGCAGCTCTGAGAACTCCTACAAGCACTACTTC.

In the case of this clonotype: At one end, the junction sequence differs from germline, possibly due to a read error. V is TRBV11-2 and J is TRBJ2-5, with a weak D call TRBD1 (6 bases). The CDR3 consists of 14 residues. Per germline, CDR1 SGHAT and CDR2 FQNNGV. The CDR3 sequence: CATSFSWGQEAQYF. Written as DNA, the CDR3 is TGTGCCACCAGCTTCAGCTGGGGGCAAGAGGCCCAGTACTTC.

Of note for this clonotype: One end of the junction varies from germline; a read error may be responsible. The chain links TRBV12-3 or TRBV12-4 to TRBJ2-7; a weak D match, TRBD2 (6 bases). The CDR3 runs to 15 residues. The CDR3: CASRTGLQSSYEQYF. CDR3 bases: TGTGCCAGCAGAACGGGACTCCAAAGCTCCTACGAGCAGTATTTC.

Note on this clonotype: The CDR3 does not end in the conserved phenylalanine or tryptophan, so this is likely a read error. The chain joins TRBV14 to TRBJ2-1, with D uncertain. Per the germline V gene, CDR1 is SGHDN and CDR2 is FVKESK. This CDR3 is 17 amino acids long. This chain's CDR3 is CASNQDALWAPYNEQFS. The DNA of the CDR3 is TGTGCCAGCAACCAAGATGCCCTTTGGGCCCCCTACAATGAGCAGTTCTCC.

A note on this clonotype: Germline and junction disagree at one end, which may indicate a read error. The rearrangement joins TRBV5-1 to TRBJ2-5; 9 nucleotides line up with TRBD2. Germline CDR1 is SGHRS and CDR2 is YFSETQ. The CDR3 consists of 15 residues. CDR3 in DNA: TGCGCCAGCATTCCGGATAGCGGGAGTCAAGATACCCAGTACTTC. This codes for CASIPDSGSQDTQYF.

Concerning this clonotype: At one boundary the junction diverges from the germline segment, which might be a read error. The chain uses TRBV29-1 and TRBJ2-7; possibly TRBD2 for D (6 bases). Germline CDR1 is SQVTM and CDR2 is ANQGSEA. The CDR3 is 13 residues long. The CDR3 reads CSVAGTSPYEQYF. The CDR3 nucleotides are TGCAGCGTTGCCGGGACTTCCCCCTACGAGCAATACTTC.

The V call is TRBV6-1, the J call TRBJ2-1; D perhaps matches TRBD1 (5 bases). V lost 10 bases and J 4 bases, leaving 17 bases between the germline ends. Germline lookup yields CDR1 MNHNS and CDR2 SASEGT. The CDR3 contains 14 residues. The CDR3 bases are TGTGCCAATGCGACAGAGGCCTATTACAATGAGCAGTTCTTC. Amino acids: CANATEAYYNEQFF.

This clonotype was detected ten times or more. In this CDR3 the conserved last residue, phenylalanine or tryptophan, is missing, so a read error is likely. The V and J genes are TRBV5-5 and TRBJ2-1, with 10 bases lining up with TRBD2. Germline V gene sequence: CDR1 SGHKS, CDR2 YYEKEE (reference sequence). This CDR3 contains 17 residues. After removal of 4 bases from V and 7 bases from J, the junction contained 14 bases not matched to a gene. The CDR3 coding sequence is TGTGCCAGCAGCCGGGCTCTAGGCCTAGCGGGAGAAAATGAGCAGTTCCTC. It codes for CASSRALGLAGENEQFL.

Notes on this clonotype: This may be a read error: a much more frequent sequence differs by one nucleotide. J is TRBJ2-5 and V is TRBV11-2; D is undetermined. The germline V gene encodes CDR1 SGHAT and CDR2 FQNNGV. This CDR3 has 16 residues. CDR3 sequence reads: CVSSSLPLLGQETQYF. CDR3 in DNA: TGTGTCAGCAGCTCCCTACCCCTCTTGGGTCAAGAGACCCAGTACTTC.

About this clonotype: A read error may account for a junction end that differs from germline. The CDR3 nucleotides are TGTGCCAGCCATGTTGGGGGTTCTGGGGCCGACGTCCTGACCTTC. Translation gives CASHVGGSGADVLTF. The genes are TRBV28 and TRBJ2-6; D possibly uses TRBD1 or TRBD2 (5 bases each). CDR3 length equals 15 residues. CDR1 and CDR2 (germline): MDHEN, SYDVKM. Combining the CDR3 with reference TRBV28 and TRBJ2-6 gives the whole variable domain DVKVTQSSRYLVKRTGEKVFLECVQDMDHENMFWYRQDPGLGLRLIYFSYDVKMKEKGDIPEGYSVSREKKERFSLILESASTNQTSMYLCASHVGGSGADVLTFGAGSRLTVL.

Turning to this clonotype: At one of its ends the junction is not consistent with the germline gene, which may arise from a read error. The V gene is TRBV29-1, the J gene TRBJ2-7; tentative D call: TRBD1 (5 bases). CDR1 is SQVTM, CDR2 ANQGSEA, per germline. This CDR3 has 13 residues. The CDR3 DNA is TGCAGCGTTGAACAGGACAATCACTACAAGCAGTACTTC. Its protein product is CSVEQDNHYKQYF.

Points on this clonotype: A read error is likely, as this CDR3 ends without the conserved phenylalanine or tryptophan. The limits of the CDR3 on the DNA are not certain, so only TCRdb's listed CDR3 is given. This chain uses TRBV29-1 with TRBJ1-1; TRBD1 reflects the table's D call only, with no check against the DNA. The CDR3 adds up to 15 amino acids, both ends counted. The germline V gene encodes CDR1 SQVTM and CDR2 ANQGSEA. CDR3 in amino acids: CSGGQEGYQNTETFY.

Comment on this clonotype: Without the conserved terminal phenylalanine or tryptophan, this CDR3 likely stems from a read error. The chain employs TRBV6-1 and TRBJ2-2; perhaps TRBD1 as D (5 bases). In germline, CDR1 is MNHNS, CDR2 SASEGT. CDR3 length: 15 residues. The CDR3 DNA sequence: TGTGCCTGCAGCATTGAGGTTGGGGCCCCCGGGGAGCTGTTTTAT. It yields the protein CACSIEVGAPGELFY.

A word on this clonotype: The junction and the germline gene differ at one end; a read error may be behind it. The chain links TRBV5-1 to TRBJ2-5; D is uncertain. Germline V lookup: CDR1 SGHRS, CDR2 YFSETQ. The CDR3 has 14 residues. The CDR3 protein is CASSLEFHQETHYF. DNA for the CDR3: TGCGCCAGTAGCTTGGAGTTCCATCAAGAGACCCATTACTTC. The full variable domain, in which reference TRBV5-1 and TRBJ2-5 provide the parts outside the CDR3, is KAGVTQTPRYLIKTRGQQVTLSCSPISGHRSVSWYQQTPGQGLQFLFEYFSETQRNKGNFPGRFSGRQFSNSRSEMNVSTLELGDSALYLCASSLEFHQETHYFGPGTRLLVL.

This clonotype was counted a single time. The germline gene is not matched at one end of the junction; a read error may be the cause. CDR3 DNA: TGTGCCAGCAGCTCTACTTGGGGGCGCGATCAGCCCCAGCATTTC. Translation gives CASSSTWGRDQPQHF. The chain joins TRBV5-6 to TRBJ1-5; TRBD1 is a possible D gene (6 bases). Germline V gene lookup returns CDR1 SGHDT and CDR2 YYEEEE. CDR3 size: 15 residues.

The rearrangement uses TRBV4-1 and TRBJ2-1, with 14 bases lining up with TRBD2. Trimming removed 4 bases from V and 9 bases from J; junction bases left unmatched: 8. CDR1 and CDR2 from the germline V gene are MGHRA and YSYEKL. The CDR3 sequence is 16 residues long. CDR3 loop: CASSLYGTSGSAEQFF. DNA of the CDR3: TGCGCCAGCAGCCTATACGGGACTAGCGGGAGTGCTGAGCAGTTCTTC.

The gene calls are TRBV5-6 and TRBJ2-2; maybe TRBD1 (6 bases). Deletions cut 2 bases from V and 5 bases from J, with 19 bases between. The CDR3 is 17 residues long. Germline loops: CDR1 SGHDT, CDR2 YYEEEE. The CDR3 spells CASSLWGQVRTTGELFF. The CDR3 DNA follows: TGTGCCAGCAGCTTATGGGGACAAGTGCGGACGACCGGGGAGCTGTTTTTT.

Points on this clonotype: Because the CDR3 is missing its conserved closing phenylalanine or tryptophan, this is likely a read error. The DNA is left out, because the CDR3 cannot be placed on it with certainty; the CDR3 is given as TCRdb lists it. The chain has TRBV10-3 and TRBJ1-1. Germline CDR1 and CDR2: ENHRY and SYGVKD. The CDR3 extends over 13 residues, inclusive of both ends. The CDR3 is CAISEGRLSGTFL.

The J gene is TRBJ2-4, the V gene TRBV11-1; 9 nucleotides agree with TRBD2. The germline V gene encodes CDR1 SGHAT and CDR2 FQDESV (reference sequence). The junction had 9 bases not matched to a gene; V was cut back by 4 bases and J by 2 bases. This CDR3 comprises 17 residues. CDR3 bases: TGTGCCAGCAGCTGTCCTGGGACTAGCTGGACCAAAAACATTCAGTACTTC. It encodes CASSCPGTSWTKNIQYF. Using reference TRBV11-1 and TRBJ2-4 for the parts outside the CDR3, the full variable domain is EAEVAQSPRYKITEKSQAVAFWCDPISGHATLYWYRQILGQGPELLVQFQDESVVDDSQLPKDRFSAERLKGVDSTLKIQPAELGDSAMYLCASSCPGTSWTKNIQYFGAGTRLSVL.

This clonotype has a count of ten or more. With a much larger clone just one base away, this may be a read error. The chain carries TRBV15 and TRBJ1-1; unclear D gene. Germline V gene lookup returns CDR1 LNHNV and CDR2 YYDKDF (reference sequence). V lost 0 bases, J lost 5 bases, and 10 bases lay in between. This CDR3 has 14 residues. CDR3 region: CATSRDHARTEAFF. The CDR3 DNA follows: TGTGCCACCAGCAGAGATCATGCGAGGACTGAAGCTTTCTTT.

Remarks on this clonotype: The conserved closing phenylalanine or tryptophan is absent in this CDR3, likely reflecting a read error. It is unclear where the CDR3 begins or ends on the DNA, so no DNA is shown, and the CDR3 is as TCRdb lists it. The V call is TRBV5-4, the J call TRBJ2-5; TRBD1 is taken as the D call from the table, unchecked against the DNA. Germline V gene lookup returns CDR1 SGHNT and CDR2 YYREEE (reference sequence). Counting both end residues, the CDR3 totals 15 amino acids. The CDR3 loop reads CASSSNWDGQETQYI.

This clonotype showed up just once. V and J are TRBV30 and TRBJ2-1; D not resolved. Germline V gene data show CDR1 as GTSNPN and CDR2 as SVGIG (reference sequence). Trimming removed 8 bases at V and 4 bases at J, with 9 bases between. The CDR3 covers 11 residues. Here the CDR3 DNA reads TGTGCCCGGGTGGATTACAATGAGCAGTTCTTC. It is translated as CARVDYNEQFF.

Notes on this clonotype: One end of the junction is discordant with germline, which a read error may explain. This chain links TRBV5-5 with TRBJ2-5; TRBD1 agrees at 8 bases. The germline V gene encodes CDR1 SGHKS and CDR2 YYEKEE (reference sequence). The CDR3 length is 17 residues. The CDR3 here is CASSKIRDRLYQDTQYF. As DNA, the CDR3 is TGTGCCAGCAGCAAAATCCGGGACAGGTTGTACCAAGATACCCAGTACTTT.